This TCR beta chain was sequenced for a study of response to subunit inactivated influenza vaccine. TCRdb fed the RT-PCR reads into MiXCR, producing one record per CDR3 protein. Counted here are over 450,000 distinct CDR3 sequences, approximately 12% occurring once; the ten biggest clones make up around 14%. The V gene's germline CDR1 is SQVTM and CDR2 ANQGSEA. CDR3 length equals 13 residues. V was cut by 7 bases and J by 0 bases, with 13 bases left in between. This rearrangement joins TRBV29-1 to TRBJ2-7, with D possibly being TRBD1 (7 bases). The sample in question was PBMCs from blood, obtained around seven weeks after vaccination. This TCR derives from a man aged 45-65 years who received an inactivated influenza vaccine. CDR3 loop: CSGRDSSSYEQYF. For the CDR3, the DNA is TGCAGCGGGAGGGACAGCTCCTCCTACGAGCAGTACTTC.